What follows are 5 T cell receptor beta chains derived from one specimen sequenced in a study of cytomegalovirus exposure and HLA in healthy donors. Generated by immunoSEQ multiplex PCR, the TCRdb table keeps only in-frame clones and is missing some. The table includes 200,000 or so clones, about 91% detected once. Material for sequencing was PBMCs. Receptors were obtained from a woman between 18 and 30 years old in good health and CMV-seronegative.

The chain recombines TRBV7-9 with TRBJ2-5; D not certain. In germline, CDR1 is SEHNR, CDR2 FQNEAQ (reference sequence). V was shortened by 1 base and J by 5 bases, with 8 bases between the two germline ends. This CDR3 has 13 residues. CDR3 sequence reads: CASSLDRVETQYF. Written as DNA, the CDR3 is TGTGCCAGCAGCTTAGACCGGGTGGAGACCCAGTACTTC.

V and J are TRBV29-1 and TRBJ2-3; 15 bases match TRBD2. Trimming took 6 bases from V and 2 from J; bases not matched to a gene: 6. The germline V gene has CDR1 SQVTM and CDR2 ANQGSEA. CDR3 size: 16 residues. For the CDR3, the DNA is TGCAGCGTCGTAGGGACTAGCGGGAGGATCACAGATACGCAGTATTTT. This sequence encodes CSVVGTSGRITDTQYF.

The chain recombines TRBV10-3 with TRBJ1-2; TRBD1 aligns across 10 bases. Trimming cost V 6 bases and J 6 bases; bases outside gene matches: 7. CDR3 length: 14 amino acids. In germline, CDR1 is ENHRY, CDR2 SYGVKD. The CDR3 loop reads CAISRDRGADGYTF. CDR3 bases: TGTGCCATCAGCCGGGACAGGGGAGCCGATGGCTACACCTTC.

The chain joins TRBV28 to TRBJ2-7; 8 positions match TRBD1. CDR3 length: 15 residues. The V and J ends lost 6 bases and 1 base, in that order; junction bases with no gene match: 8. Germline loops: CDR1 MDHEN, CDR2 SYDVKM. The CDR3 DNA follows: TGTGCCAGCAGGTTCGGACAGGGAATATCCTACGAGCAGTACTTC. As protein: CASRFGQGISYEQYF.

This rearrangement joins TRBV9 to TRBJ2-3, with 8 bases fitting TRBD1. The germline V gene encodes CDR1 SGDLS and CDR2 YYNGEE. The CDR3 length is 17 residues. V was pared by 3 bases and J by 2 bases, with 11 bases of the junction left unmatched. CDR3 DNA: TGTGCCAGCAGCGCGGGACAGGCCGGTCTCAACACAGATACGCAGTATTTT. Translated: CASSAGQAGLNTDTQYF.